This entry features one T cell receptor beta chain sequence. The record originates from a study of blood T cell repertoires in COVID-19. Study-wide background: Acute and convalescent COVID-19 specimens originated in the United States, Italy and Spain.

Per the original data handling: Amplifying reference gene primers gave estimates of nucleated cell counts. Only in-frame clones appear in the TCRdb table, and some are missing; sequencing was by immunoSEQ multiplex PCR. From that table come the V and J calls and clone size; the DNA was used to work out D and trimming. This sample has about 41,000 clones, with 70% to 90% found just once. Germline V gives CDR1 MNHEY, CDR2 SMNVEV (reference sequence). This CDR3 is built from 12 residues. Deletions cut 2 bases from V and 10 bases from J, with 6 bases between. The receptor comes from a human donor in a cohort sampled during active COVID-19. Sequenced sample: peripheral blood. The chain combines TRBV27 with TRBJ1-6, with no clear D. CDR3 DNA sequence: TGTGCCAGCAGTTTAGGCGGCTCACCCCTCCACTTT. Residues: CASSLGGSPLHF.